What follows is one T cell receptor (beta chain) and its context. The data belong to a study of blood T cell repertoires in COVID-19. Looking at the study overall: Spain, Italy and the United States supplied samples that represented acute and convalescent COVID-19. From T cells, B-cell-depleted T cells, or PBMCs came the material, which was cDNA or gDNA.

CDR1 MDHEN and CDR2 SYDVKM come from the germline V gene. The CDR3 runs 15 residues. V dropped 5 bases and J dropped 6 bases, with 16 bases sitting between them. Original analysis: By means of reference gene primer amplification, nucleated cell counts were estimated. Some clones are missing from TCRdb's copy, which holds only in-frame ones; the method was immunoSEQ multiplex PCR. V, J and clone size reflect that table, while D and trimming were determined from the DNA. The repertoire consists of over 100,000 clones, with 81% occurring once and the leading ten covering less than 11%. Specimen: peripheral blood. This clonotype originated in a human donor in a cohort sampled during active COVID-19. The chain is built from TRBV28 and TRBJ2-2; the D gene is possibly TRBD1 (5 bases). The CDR3 sequence: CASSENPQVSGELFF. The DNA of the CDR3 is TGTGCCAGCAGTGAGAATCCACAGGTCTCCGGGGAGCTGTTTTTT.